This T cell receptor beta chain was recorded in a study of blood T cell repertoires in COVID-19. Study-level information: From T cells, B-cell-depleted T cells, or PBMCs came the material, which was cDNA or gDNA.

Method: immunoSEQ multiplex PCR; TCRdb's copy keeps in-frame clones and lacks some. The table shows about 100,000 clones, with over 75% occurring only once. The sequence was collected from a man aged 25-40 years in a cohort sampled during active COVID-19. Material: peripheral blood.

The CDR3 sequence is CASIAGAPGNEQFF. DNA for the CDR3: TGTGCCAGTATAGCGGGGGCCCCGGGGAATGAGCAGTTCTTC. This chain uses TRBV2 with TRBJ2-1; 9 bases are shared with TRBD2. Looked up from germline, CDR1 is SNHLY and CDR2 is FYNNEI. This CDR3 comprises 14 residues. V gave up 9 bases and J gave up 7 bases; unmatched junction bases: 10.